This T cell receptor (beta chain) was documented in a study of monozygotic twins with inflammatory bowel disease. CDR1 and CDR2 (germline): SGHRS, YFSETQ. The CDR3 sequence is 14 residues long. Blood samples of roughly 2.5 ml were drawn from every donor. TCRdb re-called the 5' RACE reads and shows each CDR3 protein once, DNA omitted. The record lists about 300,000 distinct CDR3 sequences, of which the ten most abundant hold approximately 5.4%. The sequence derives from a human donor with ulcerative colitis or Crohn's disease, or a healthy co-twin of an affected twin (not recorded which). Sequencing used blood. The chain combines TRBV5-1 with TRBJ2-7; TCRdb indicates TRBD2, and absent DNA this call remains unverified. CDR3 loop: CASSPNLVAYEQYF. Filled out from reference TRBV5-1 and TRBJ2-7, the complete variable domain reads KAGVTQTPRYLIKTRGQQVTLSCSPISGHRSVSWYQQTPGQGLQFLFEYFSETQRNKGNFPGRFSGRQFSNSRSEMNVSTLELGDSALYLCASSPNLVAYEQYFGPGTRLTVT.